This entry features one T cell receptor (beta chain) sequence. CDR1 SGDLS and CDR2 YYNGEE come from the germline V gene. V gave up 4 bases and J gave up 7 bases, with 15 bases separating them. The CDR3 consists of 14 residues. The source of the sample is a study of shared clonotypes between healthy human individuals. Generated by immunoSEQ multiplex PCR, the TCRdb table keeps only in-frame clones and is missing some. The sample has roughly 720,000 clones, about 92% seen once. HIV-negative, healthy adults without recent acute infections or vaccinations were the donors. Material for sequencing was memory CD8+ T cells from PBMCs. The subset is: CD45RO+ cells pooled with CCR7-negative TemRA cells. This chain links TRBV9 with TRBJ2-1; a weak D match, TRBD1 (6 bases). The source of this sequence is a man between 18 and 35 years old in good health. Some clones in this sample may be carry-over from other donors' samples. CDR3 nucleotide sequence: TGTGCCAGCAGCTCACCGACAGGCCCTAATGAGCAGTTCTTC. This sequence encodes CASSSPTGPNEQFF.